This T cell receptor (beta chain) was identified in a study of cytomegalovirus exposure and HLA in healthy donors. The donors gave bone marrow, and they were healthy. In the PCR, 60 Vbeta and 13 Jbeta primers were used. Profiled with immunoSEQ multiplex PCR; TCRdb holds only in-frame clones, not every one. This table holds 150,000 to 200,000 clones. Note on this clone: Its specificity is not known.

General study results and limits: Presence/absence analyses treated sequencing depth as roughly uniform across donors. In vitro, a few CMV-associated chains proved specific for CMV antigens. A previous analysis found most TCR beta V segments productive roughly 87% or roughly 30% of the time.

The receptor comes from a man aged 30 to 45 in good health and CMV-seronegative. The sample was PBMCs.

CDR3 nucleotides: TGTGCCAGCAGTTCTCCGGGGGGGGCCAATGAAAAACTGTTTTTT. Its translation is CASSSPGGANEKLFF. The rearrangement uses TRBV28 and TRBJ1-4, with D possibly TRBD1 on 6 matching bases. The CDR3 is 15 amino acids. Germline V gives CDR1 MDHEN, CDR2 SYDVKM. Trimming took off 4 bases at V and 5 bases at J, with 14 bases between the two ends.